This TCR beta chain was obtained from a study of blood T cell repertoires in COVID-19. Study context: Whether acute or convalescent, the COVID-19 samples came from the United States, Italy and Spain. PBMCs, B-cell-depleted T cells, or T cells provided the cDNA or gDNA that made up the material.

How the authors handled the data: Reference gene primer amplification in the assay estimated nucleated cell counts. Using immunoSEQ multiplex PCR, the repertoire was profiled, and TCRdb retains in-frame clones only, with some absent. V, J and clone size derive from that table, while D and trimming were established from the DNA sequence. The sample holds over 200,000 clones, roughly 90% seen once. This clone was picked up a small number of times. The CDR3 covers 16 residues. Germline CDR1 is MDHEN and CDR2 is SYDVKM. V was clipped by 1 base and J by 5 bases, with 17 bases between them. The TCR sequence derives from a woman between 55 and 75 years old with acute or convalescent COVID-19. The sequenced material came from peripheral blood. V gene TRBV28 combines with J gene TRBJ1-1; unclear D gene. The CDR3 spells CASSLLTGRLGTEAFF. As DNA, the CDR3 is TGTGCCAGCAGTTTATTAACCGGGAGGTTGGGAACTGAAGCTTTCTTT.